Sequencing of this T cell receptor beta chain was carried out in a study of cytomegalovirus exposure and HLA in healthy donors. Study conclusions and caveats: Later work showed greater clonal expansion in HLA-associated TCR beta chains than in equally common others.

PCR primers comprised 60 Vbeta and 13 Jbeta primers. Repertoires were generated with immunoSEQ multiplex PCR, while TCRdb's copy carries only in-frame clones and drops some. This table holds some 150,000 clones, roughly 89% found once. Remarks on this clone: Its specificity is not known.

This sequence originates from a young woman in good health and CMV-seronegative. The source material was PBMCs.

DNA of the CDR3: TGTGCCAGCAGACATATGATGGGCACAGATACGCAGTATTTT. Amino acid sequence: CASRHMMGTDTQYF. The chain links TRBV28 to TRBJ2-3; no firm D call. The CDR3 consists of 14 residues. The germline V gene encodes CDR1 MDHEN and CDR2 SYDVKM. Trimming cost V 6 bases and J 1 base, with 11 bases left between them. Full variable domain (outside the CDR3, taken from reference TRBV28 and TRBJ2-3): DVKVTQSSRYLVKRTGEKVFLECVQDMDHENMFWYRQDPGLGLRLIYFSYDVKMKEKGDIPEGYSVSREKKERFSLILESASTNQTSMYLCASRHMMGTDTQYFGPGTRLTVL.